This entry lists 30 T cell receptor beta chains sequenced from one sample in a study of blood T cell repertoires in COVID-19. Here immunoSEQ multiplex PCR was the method, and the copy in TCRdb shows in-frame clones only, minus some. Among around 100,000 clones listed, about 90% were seen once. Input material: peripheral blood. Receptor source: a man aged 50-59 years with acute or convalescent COVID-19.

The V gene is TRBV19, the J gene TRBJ1-5; D remains unclear. Deletions cut 5 bases from V and 3 bases from J, with 8 bases between. Per the germline V gene, CDR1 is LNHDA and CDR2 is SQIVND (reference sequence). The CDR3 has 13 residues. The CDR3 coding sequence is TGTGCCAGTAGTTCCGGGGACAATCAGCCCCAGCATTTT. This gives the protein CASSSGDNQPQHF.

V usage is TRBV5-6 and J usage is TRBJ2-5; the match to TRBD1 covers 7 bases. V dropped 3 bases and J dropped 2; count of bases not matched to a gene: 7. Per the germline V gene, CDR1 is SGHDT and CDR2 is YYEEEE. The CDR3 has 15 residues. This CDR3 is CASSSLQGIQETQYF. CDR3 DNA sequence: TGTGCCAGCAGCTCCCTACAGGGGATACAAGAGACCCAGTACTTC.

This clone was observed once. This chain uses TRBV19 with TRBJ2-2; TRBD2 agrees at 7 bases. V lost 7 bases and J lost 2; bases outside the gene matches: 4. Germline CDR1 is LNHDA and CDR2 is SQIVND (reference sequence). This CDR3 has 14 residues. CDR3 amino acids: CASTSGTNTGELFF. The CDR3 nucleotides are TGTGCCAGTACTAGCGGCACCAACACCGGGGAGCTGTTTTTT.

A remark on this clone: The germline gene is not matched at one end of the junction; a read error may be the cause. The V gene is TRBV25-1, the J gene TRBJ1-2; D ambiguous. Germline assignment: CDR1 MGHDK and CDR2 SYGVNS. CDR3 length: 13 residues. The CDR3, as DNA: TGTGCCAGCAGCGAATCCAGAAACTATGGCTACACCTTC. Its protein product is CASSESRNYGYTF.

This chain joins TRBV7-9 and TRBJ2-2, with a possible D match to TRBD1 (6 bases). Trimming stripped 4 bases from V and 0 bases from J, with 15 bases between. CDR3 length: 17 amino acids. Germline values: CDR1 SEHNR, CDR2 FQNEAQ (reference sequence). CDR3 sequence: CASSSRQDLANTGELFF. The CDR3 DNA reads as TGTGCCAGCAGCTCGCGACAGGACCTAGCGAACACCGGGGAGCTGTTTTTT.

This clone was counted between two and nine times. This sequence joins TRBV6-5 and TRBJ2-5; the match to TRBD1 covers 11 bases. CDR1 is MNHEY, CDR2 SVGAGI, per germline. J lost 5 bases, V lost 11 bases, and 13 bases had no gene match. The length of the CDR3 is 15 residues. The CDR3 coding sequence is TGTGCCCTACTACCGGGGACAGGGGGTGTGGAGACCCAGTACTTC. This translates into CALLPGTGGVETQYF.

The rearrangement uses TRBV25-1 and TRBJ1-2; a possible D gene is TRBD1 (5 bases). The V and J ends lost 8 bases and 4 bases respectively, with 17 bases between them. CDR3 size: 14 residues. Germline values: CDR1 MGHDK, CDR2 SYGVNS. The CDR3 DNA sequence: TGTGCCAGCTTTGCCGGGACTGGAGGCTATGGCTACACCTTC. It yields the protein CASFAGTGGYGYTF.

The J gene is TRBJ1-2, the V gene TRBV5-1; 9 positions agree with TRBD1. Trimming took 7 bases from V and 5 from J; bases not matched to a gene: 6. This CDR3 is built from 13 residues. Germline V lookup: CDR1 SGHRS, CDR2 YFSETQ. The CDR3 is CASRDREGYGYTF. For the CDR3, the DNA is TGCGCCAGCCGGGACAGGGAAGGTTATGGCTACACCTTC.

This clone was recorded only once. This CDR3 is CATMGPGSGNTIYF. The DNA for the CDR3 is TGTGCCACCATGGGCCCCGGTAGTGGAAACACCATATATTTT. The chain combines TRBV24-1 with TRBJ1-3; D call uncertain. The V end was cut by 8 bases, the J end by 3 bases, with 13 bases between. From germline, CDR1 is KGHDR and CDR2 SFDVKD. CDR3 length: 14 residues.

CDR3 nucleotides: TGTGCCAGCTCACCAGTAGTTGATTACGAGCAGTACTTC. Its protein is CASSPVVDYEQYF. The rearrangement joins TRBV18 to TRBJ2-7; D gene uncertain. Per germline, CDR1 KGHSH and CDR2 LQKENI. The CDR3 length is 13 residues. V was clipped by 2 bases and J by 4 bases, with 9 bases between them.

The V call is TRBV3-1 (or the pseudogene TRBV3-2), the J call TRBJ2-7, with a weak D call TRBD2 (5 bases). The CDR3 has 14 residues. V was trimmed by 4 bases and J by 3 bases, leaving 13 bases between them. CDR1 LGHDT and CDR2 YNNKEL come from the germline V gene (reference sequence). The chain's CDR3 is CASSPLTGSYEQYF. For the CDR3, the DNA is TGTGCCAGCAGCCCATTAACGGGGAGCTACGAGCAGTACTTC.

This rearrangement joins TRBV4-1 to TRBJ2-1; no reliable D call. The germline V gene has CDR1 MGHRA and CDR2 YSYEKL. This CDR3 region has 15 residues. Trimming took off 0 bases at V and 0 bases at J, with 6 bases between the two ends. CDR3 protein: CASSQDRGSYNEQFF. In DNA form, the CDR3 reads TGCGCCAGCAGCCAAGATCGCGGCTCCTACAATGAGCAGTTCTTC.

The genes are TRBV7-2 and TRBJ2-3; 11 bases match TRBD2. Germline V gene sequence: CDR1 SGHTA, CDR2 FQGNSA. Trimming at V came to 0 bases and at J to 0 bases, leaving 2 bases not matched to a gene. This CDR3 has 17 amino acids. CDR3 sequence: CASSLAGTSGSTDTQYF. The CDR3 nucleotides read TGTGCCAGCAGCTTAGCGGGGACTAGCGGTAGCACAGATACGCAGTATTTT.

The gene calls are TRBV5-1 and TRBJ2-1; D not resolved. Germline loops: CDR1 SGHRS, CDR2 YFSETQ. This CDR3 region has 15 residues. V was pared by 0 bases and J by 1 base, with 8 bases between. CDR3 DNA: TGCGCCAGCAGCTTGGGGCTGAAATCCTACAATGAGCAGTTCTTC. It is translated as CASSLGLKSYNEQFF.

The rearrangement links TRBV2 to TRBJ2-7; TRBD1 aligns across 10 bases. Trimming removed 6 bases from V and 3 bases from J; junction bases left unmatched: 8. This CDR3 region has 15 residues. Per the germline V gene, CDR1 is SNHLY and CDR2 is FYNNEI. The CDR3 DNA sequence: TGTGCCAGCAGCAAGGGACAGGGGATAGGCTACGAGCAGTACTTC. The encoded protein is CASSKGQGIGYEQYF.

The rearrangement uses TRBV24-1 and TRBJ2-1, with D maybe TRBD2 (6 bases). Germline V gene lookup returns CDR1 KGHDR and CDR2 SFDVKD. The CDR3 is 17 amino acids. Trimming left V 1 base short and J 0 bases short, with 12 bases between. CDR3 residues: CATSDLGSGGSYNEQFF. Here the CDR3 DNA reads TGTGCCACCAGTGATTTAGGTAGCGGTGGCTCCTACAATGAGCAGTTCTTC.

The genes are TRBV7-6 and TRBJ2-5; 11 bases fit TRBD1. The CDR3 contains 15 residues. J gave up 3 bases and V 5 bases, and 5 bases lay outside the gene matches. Germline loops: CDR1 SGHVS, CDR2 FNYEAQ. The CDR3 region is CASSLGTGGKETQYF. DNA for the CDR3: TGTGCCAGCAGCCTCGGGACAGGGGGAAAAGAGACCCAGTACTTC.

The gene calls are TRBV15 and TRBJ1-2; 9 nucleotides agree with TRBD1. CDR3 length: 11 amino acids. Germline loops: CDR1 LNHNV, CDR2 YYDKDF (reference sequence). V lost 11 bases to trimming and J lost 8 bases; unmatched junction nucleotides: 6. The CDR3 region is CASTGGGGYTF. The DNA for the CDR3 is TGTGCCTCCACAGGGGGCGGAGGCTACACCTTC.

This chain connects TRBV5-1 to TRBJ1-4; TRBD1 is a possible D gene (6 bases). The germline gives CDR1 SGHRS, CDR2 YFSETQ. The CDR3 consists of 15 residues. The V gene lost 0 bases and the J gene lost 4 bases, with 10 bases spanning the gap. CDR3 nucleotides: TGCGCCAGCAGCTTGGAAGGGGGACATAATGAAAAACTGTTTTTT. Its protein product is CASSLEGGHNEKLFF.

The chain links TRBV25-1 to TRBJ2-1, with D tentatively TRBD2 (5 bases). The germline CDR1 and CDR2 sequences are MGHDK and SYGVNS. V was trimmed by 6 bases and J by 6 bases, leaving 15 bases between them. The CDR3 sequence is 14 residues long. CDR3 nucleotide sequence: TGTGCCAGCAGGAGTGTACTAGTTGGCAATGAGCAGTTCTTC. Translation gives CASRSVLVGNEQFF.

The J gene is TRBJ1-5, the V gene TRBV28; a possible D gene is TRBD1 (6 bases). The CDR3 is 16 amino acids. Germline V lookup: CDR1 MDHEN, CDR2 SYDVKM. V was clipped by 6 bases and J by 4 bases, with 19 bases between them. The CDR3 loop is CASSGPRTVFNQPQHF. The CDR3 DNA is TGTGCCAGCAGCGGGCCTAGGACAGTTTTTAATCAGCCCCAGCATTTT.

This chain connects TRBV7-2 to TRBJ1-1, with 9 bases identical to TRBD1. Losses at the gene ends were 5 bases for V and 7 bases for J; bases not matched to a gene: 5. This CDR3 has 13 amino acids. Looked up from germline, CDR1 is SGHTA and CDR2 is FQGNSA. The CDR3 coding sequence is TGTGCCAGCAGCAGCAGACAGGGGGGTGAAGCTTTCTTT. Protein product: CASSSRQGGEAFF.

This chain connects TRBV24-1 to TRBJ2-1; D possibly corresponds to TRBD2 (5 bases). There are 13 residues in the CDR3. Trimming took off 8 bases at V and 0 bases at J, with 7 bases between the two ends. In germline, CDR1 is KGHDR, CDR2 SFDVKD. Here the CDR3 reads CATTSSSYNEQFF. DNA of the CDR3: TGTGCCACCACTAGCAGCTCCTACAATGAGCAGTTCTTC.

This chain uses TRBV4-1 with TRBJ2-1, with 12 bases lining up with TRBD2. Unmatched junction bases numbered 14, after V lost 10 bases and J lost 7 bases. CDR3 length: 16 amino acids. Germline V gene sequence: CDR1 MGHRA, CDR2 YSYEKL. For the CDR3, the DNA is TGCGCCACCGAGCCGGGACTAGCGGGTGGGGGGAATGAGCAGTTCTTC. Amino acid sequence: CATEPGLAGGGNEQFF.

This sequence joins TRBV19 and TRBJ2-7, with a weak D call TRBD1 (6 bases). The V gene lost 3 bases and the J gene lost 2 bases, with 14 bases spanning the gap. CDR1 and CDR2 (germline): LNHDA, SQIVND (reference sequence). CDR3 length equals 15 residues. The CDR3 region is CASSIQGPGTYEQYF. For the CDR3, the DNA is TGTGCCAGTAGTATCCAGGGGCCCGGCACCTACGAGCAGTACTTC.

The chain uses TRBV6-2 or TRBV6-3 and TRBJ2-1, with 9 bases that match TRBD2. The CDR3 length is 15 residues. CDR1 and CDR2 (germline): MNHEY, SVGEGT. V lost 7 bases to trimming and J lost 7 bases; unmatched junction nucleotides: 11. CDR3 bases: TGTGCCAGCAACCCTGGAGCGGGAGGTAGGAATGAGCAGTTCTTC. Its translation: CASNPGAGGRNEQFF.

The rearrangement joins TRBV18 to TRBJ1-3; TRBD1 matches 11 bases. The trim removed 6 bases at V and 0 bases at J, leaving 13 bases unmatched. Germline V gene sequence: CDR1 KGHSH, CDR2 LQKENI. The CDR3 has 19 residues. This CDR3 reads CASSFRPGQGGNSGNTIYF. Here the CDR3 DNA reads TGTGCCAGCTCTTTCCGTCCGGGACAGGGGGGAAACTCTGGAAACACCATATATTTT.

The V gene is TRBV11-3, the J gene TRBJ2-7, with 11 bases matching TRBD1. Trimming cost V 5 bases and J 6 bases; bases outside gene matches: 6. CDR1 and CDR2 (germline): SGHNT, YENEEA. CDR3 length: 14 amino acids. The CDR3 DNA sequence: TGTGCCAGCAGCATCGGACAGGGGGCTGGCGAGCAGTACTTC. This sequence encodes CASSIGQGAGEQYF. The full variable domain, its missing parts supplied by reference TRBV11-3 and TRBJ2-7, is EAGVVQSPRYKIIEKKQPVAFWCNPISGHNTLYWYLQNLGQGPELLIRYENEEAVDDSQLPKDRFSAERLKGVDSTLKIQPAELGDSAVYLCASSIGQGAGEQYFGPGTRLTVT.

This clone was recorded only once. This rearrangement joins TRBV5-1 to TRBJ2-6; no firm D call. CDR3 size: 16 residues. V lost 1 base and J lost 4, with 12 bases in between. Germline-derived CDR1 and CDR2 are SGHRS and YFSETQ. CDR3 sequence: CASSLSGSPGANVLTF. Here the CDR3 DNA reads TGCGCCAGCAGCTTGTCCGGGTCCCCCGGGGCCAACGTCCTGACTTTC. Using reference TRBV5-1 and TRBJ2-6 for the parts outside the CDR3, the full variable domain is KAGVTQTPRYLIKTRGQQVTLSCSPISGHRSVSWYQQTPGQGLQFLFEYFSETQRNKGNFPGRFSGRQFSNSRSEMNVSTLELGDSALYLCASSLSGSPGANVLTFGAGSRLTVL.

This chain links TRBV14 with TRBJ1-2; maybe TRBD1 (6 bases). V was shortened by 1 base and J by 4 bases, with 13 bases between the two germline ends. The CDR3 totals 15 residues. Germline lookup yields CDR1 SGHDN and CDR2 FVKESK. CDR3 sequence: CASSQGTGSGYGYTF. The DNA of the CDR3 is TGTGCCAGCAGCCAAGGAACAGGGTCGGGCTATGGCTACACCTTC.